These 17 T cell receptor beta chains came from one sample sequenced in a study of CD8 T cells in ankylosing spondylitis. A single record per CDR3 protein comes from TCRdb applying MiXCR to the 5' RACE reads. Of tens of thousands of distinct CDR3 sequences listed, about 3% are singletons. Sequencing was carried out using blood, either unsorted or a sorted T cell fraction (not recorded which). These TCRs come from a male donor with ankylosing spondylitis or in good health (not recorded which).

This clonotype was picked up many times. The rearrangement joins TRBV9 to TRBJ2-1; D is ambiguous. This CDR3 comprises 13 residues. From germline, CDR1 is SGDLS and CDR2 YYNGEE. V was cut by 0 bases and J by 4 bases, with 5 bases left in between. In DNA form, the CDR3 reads TGTGCCAGCAGCGTAGGGCCGTACAATGAGCAGTTCTTC. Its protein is CASSVGPYNEQFF. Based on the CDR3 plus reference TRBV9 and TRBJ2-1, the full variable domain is DSGVTQTPKHLITATGQRVTLRCSPRSGDLSVYWYQQSLDQGLQFLIQYYNGEERAKGNILERFSAQQFPDLHSELNLSSLELGDSALYFCASSVGPYNEQFFGPGTRLTVL.

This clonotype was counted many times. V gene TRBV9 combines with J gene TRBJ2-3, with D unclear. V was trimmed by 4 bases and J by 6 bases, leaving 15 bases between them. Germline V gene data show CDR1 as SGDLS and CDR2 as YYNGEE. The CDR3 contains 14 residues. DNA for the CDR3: TGTGCCAGCAGCCCCCAGTTTGGGTTCGATACGCAGTATTTT. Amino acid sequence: CASSPQFGFDTQYF.

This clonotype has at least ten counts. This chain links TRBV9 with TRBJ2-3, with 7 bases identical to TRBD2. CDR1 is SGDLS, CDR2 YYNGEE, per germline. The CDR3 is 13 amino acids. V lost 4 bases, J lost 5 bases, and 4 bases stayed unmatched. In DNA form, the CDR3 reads TGTGCCAGCAGCAACGGCGGGGGAGATACGCAGTATTTT. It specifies CASSNGGGDTQYF.

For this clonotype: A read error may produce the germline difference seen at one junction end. This chain's CDR3 is CATSRGEVETQYF. Written as DNA, the CDR3 is TGTGCCACCAGCAGGGGGGAGGTTGAGACCCAGTACTTC. The chain joins TRBV9 to TRBJ2-5; D perhaps matches TRBD1 (7 bases). The length of the CDR3 is 13 residues. Germline V gene data show CDR1 as SGDLS and CDR2 as YYNGEE.

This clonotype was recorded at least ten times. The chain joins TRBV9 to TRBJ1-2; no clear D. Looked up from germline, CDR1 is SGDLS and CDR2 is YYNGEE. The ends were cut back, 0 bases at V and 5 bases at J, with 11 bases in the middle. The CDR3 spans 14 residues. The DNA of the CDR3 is TGTGCCAGCAGCGTAGAGGCCAGGACTTATGGCTACACCTTC. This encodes CASSVEARTYGYTF.

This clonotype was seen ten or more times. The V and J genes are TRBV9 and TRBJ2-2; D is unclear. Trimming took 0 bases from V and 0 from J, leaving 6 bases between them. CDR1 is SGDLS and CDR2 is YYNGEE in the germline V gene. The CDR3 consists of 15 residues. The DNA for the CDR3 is TGTGCCAGCAGCGTAGGAGGAGCGAACACCGGGGAGCTGTTTTTT. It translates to CASSVGGANTGELFF.

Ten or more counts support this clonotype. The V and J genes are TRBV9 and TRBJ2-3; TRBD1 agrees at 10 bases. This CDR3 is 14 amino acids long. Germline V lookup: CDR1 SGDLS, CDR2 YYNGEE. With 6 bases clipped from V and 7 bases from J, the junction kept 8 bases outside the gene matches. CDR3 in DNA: TGTGCCAGCACCTCCGGGACAGGGGTAAATACGCAGTATTTT. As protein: CASTSGTGVNTQYF.

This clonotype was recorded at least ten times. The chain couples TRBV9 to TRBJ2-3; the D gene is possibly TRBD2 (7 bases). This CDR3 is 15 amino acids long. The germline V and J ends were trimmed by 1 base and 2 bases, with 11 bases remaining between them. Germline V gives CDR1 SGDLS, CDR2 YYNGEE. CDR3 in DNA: TGTGCCAGCAGCGTAAGTGCGGGGGCCACAGATACGCAGTATTTT. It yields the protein CASSVSAGATDTQYF.

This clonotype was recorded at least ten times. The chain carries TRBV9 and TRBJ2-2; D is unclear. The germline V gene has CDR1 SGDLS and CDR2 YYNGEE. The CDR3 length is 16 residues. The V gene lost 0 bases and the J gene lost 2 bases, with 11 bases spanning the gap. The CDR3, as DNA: TGTGCCAGCAGCGTAGAGGGCGGCTACAACACCGGGGAGCTGTTTTTT. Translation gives CASSVEGGYNTGELFF.

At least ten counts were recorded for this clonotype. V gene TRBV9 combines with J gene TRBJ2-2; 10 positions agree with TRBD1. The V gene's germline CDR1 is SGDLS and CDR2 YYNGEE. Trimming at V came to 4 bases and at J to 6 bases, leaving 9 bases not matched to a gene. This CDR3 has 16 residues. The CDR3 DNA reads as TGTGCCAGCAGCCCTACCCCCGGGACAGGGGCCGGGGAGCTGTTTTTT. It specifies CASSPTPGTGAGELFF.

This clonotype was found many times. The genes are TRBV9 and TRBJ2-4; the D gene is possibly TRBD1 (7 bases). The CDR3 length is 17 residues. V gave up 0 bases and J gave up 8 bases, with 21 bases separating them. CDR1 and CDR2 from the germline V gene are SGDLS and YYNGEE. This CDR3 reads CASSVEESGRGEDIQYF. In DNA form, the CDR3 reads TGTGCCAGCAGCGTAGAGGAGTCGGGCAGGGGGGAAGACATTCAGTACTTC.

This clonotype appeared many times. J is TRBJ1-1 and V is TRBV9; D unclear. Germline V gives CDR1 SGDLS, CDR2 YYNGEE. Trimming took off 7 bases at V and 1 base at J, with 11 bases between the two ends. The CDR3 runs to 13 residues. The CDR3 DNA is TGTGCCAGCGCCGCTGGGCCGAACACTGAAGCTTTCTTT. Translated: CASAAGPNTEAFF. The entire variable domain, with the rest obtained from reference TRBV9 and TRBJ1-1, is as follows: DSGVTQTPKHLITATGQRVTLRCSPRSGDLSVYWYQQSLDQGLQFLIQYYNGEERAKGNILERFSAQQFPDLHSELNLSSLELGDSALYFCASAAGPNTEAFFGQGTRLTVV.

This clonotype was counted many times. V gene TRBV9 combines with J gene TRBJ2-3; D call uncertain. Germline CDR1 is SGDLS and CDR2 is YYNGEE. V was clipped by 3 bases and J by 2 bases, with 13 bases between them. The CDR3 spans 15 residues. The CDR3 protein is CASSESPDYTDTQYF. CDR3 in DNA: TGTGCCAGCAGCGAATCACCGGATTACACAGATACGCAGTATTTT.

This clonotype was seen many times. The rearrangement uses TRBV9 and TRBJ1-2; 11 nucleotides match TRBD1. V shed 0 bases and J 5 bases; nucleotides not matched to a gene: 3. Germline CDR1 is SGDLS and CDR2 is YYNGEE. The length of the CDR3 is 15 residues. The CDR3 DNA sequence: TGTGCCAGCAGCGTAGAAGGACAGGGGGCGTATGGCTACACCTTC. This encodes CASSVEGQGAYGYTF.

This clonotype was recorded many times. This chain's CDR3 is CASSVVLAGGYNEQFF. CDR3 sequence (DNA): TGTGCCAGCAGCGTGGTATTAGCGGGAGGTTACAATGAGCAGTTCTTC. This chain uses TRBV9 with TRBJ2-1; 10 bases agree with TRBD2. CDR1 is SGDLS and CDR2 is YYNGEE in the germline V gene. With V trimmed by 2 bases and J by 4 bases, 6 bases remained unmatched. CDR3 length equals 16 residues.

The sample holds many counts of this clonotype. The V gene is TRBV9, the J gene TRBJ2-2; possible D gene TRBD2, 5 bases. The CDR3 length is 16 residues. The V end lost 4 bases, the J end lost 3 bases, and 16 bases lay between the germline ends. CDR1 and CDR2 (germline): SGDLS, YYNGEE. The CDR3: CASSTGRLTYTGELFF. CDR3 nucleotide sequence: TGTGCCAGCAGCACGGGGAGACTAACTTACACCGGGGAGCTGTTTTTT. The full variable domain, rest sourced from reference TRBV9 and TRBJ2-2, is DSGVTQTPKHLITATGQRVTLRCSPRSGDLSVYWYQQSLDQGLQFLIQYYNGEERAKGNILERFSAQQFPDLHSELNLSSLELGDSALYFCASSTGRLTYTGELFFGEGSRLTVL.

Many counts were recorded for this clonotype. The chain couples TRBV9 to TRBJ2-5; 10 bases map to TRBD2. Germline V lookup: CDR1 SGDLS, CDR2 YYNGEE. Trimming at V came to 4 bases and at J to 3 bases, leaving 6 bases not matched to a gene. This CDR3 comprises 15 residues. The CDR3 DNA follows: TGTGCCAGCAGCTTTAGCGGGGGGCCTGAAGAGACCCAGTACTTC. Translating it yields CASSFSGGPEETQYF.